This TCR beta chain comes out of a study of cytomegalovirus exposure and HLA in healthy donors. PCR employed 60 Vbeta and 13 Jbeta primers. TCRdb's table, derived via immunoSEQ multiplex PCR, lists solely in-frame clones and lacks some. The listing records 45,000 to 55,000 clones. On this clone: Its target is unknown.

Study findings and constraints: Accurate prediction of HLA-A and HLA-B alleles (for most subjects) was reportedly achieved from TCR beta sequences. Some TCR beta chains (164 of them) were listed as cytomegalovirus-associated. The later analysis indicated that the majority of CMV-associated TCR beta chains appeared HLA-restricted.

Germline V gene data show CDR1 as MNHEY and CDR2 as SVGAGI. The CDR3 is made up of 15 amino acids. Trimming took 8 bases from V and 3 from J; bases not matched to a gene: 6. The specimen sequenced was PBMCs. The rearrangement joins TRBV6-5 to TRBJ2-3; 12 bases map to TRBD2. The TCR originated in a woman aged 45-65 years in good health and CMV-seropositive. The CDR3 DNA follows: TGTGCCAGCTCTAGCGGGGGGGTGTGGACAGATACGCAGTATTTT. This codes for CASSSGGVWTDTQYF.